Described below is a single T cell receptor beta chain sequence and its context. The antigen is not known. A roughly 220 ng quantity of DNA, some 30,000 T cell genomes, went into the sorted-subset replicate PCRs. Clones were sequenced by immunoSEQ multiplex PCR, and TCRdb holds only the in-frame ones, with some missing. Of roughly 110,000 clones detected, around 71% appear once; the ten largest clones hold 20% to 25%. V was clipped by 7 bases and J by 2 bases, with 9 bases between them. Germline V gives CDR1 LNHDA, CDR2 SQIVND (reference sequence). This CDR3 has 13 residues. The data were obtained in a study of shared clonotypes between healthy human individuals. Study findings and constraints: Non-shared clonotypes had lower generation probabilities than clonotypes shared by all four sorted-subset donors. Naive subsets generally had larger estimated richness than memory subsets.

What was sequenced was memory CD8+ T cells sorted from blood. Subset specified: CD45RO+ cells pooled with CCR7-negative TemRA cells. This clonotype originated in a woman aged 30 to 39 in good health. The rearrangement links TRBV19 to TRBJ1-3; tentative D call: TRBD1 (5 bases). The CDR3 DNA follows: TGTGCCAGTACTACGGGGGCTGGAAACACCATATATTTT. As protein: CASTTGAGNTIYF.